The 14 T cell receptor beta chains below were found in one sample sequenced in a study of technical replicates of blood from a handful of donors. The method was immunoSEQ multiplex PCR; TCRdb's version includes in-frame clones alone and lacks a portion of them. Here the sample spans about 97,000 clones, around 96% being singletons. The sample comprised T cells isolated from PBMCs. Source of these receptors: a human donor in good health.

This clone was found once. The chain combines TRBV5-4 with TRBJ2-1; tentative D call: TRBD2 (5 bases). The CDR3 covers 16 residues. V gave up 2 bases and J gave up 6 bases, with 18 bases separating them. The V gene's germline CDR1 is SGHNT and CDR2 YYREEE (reference sequence). CDR3 sequence (DNA): TGTGCCAGCAGCTTAGGGAACGGGAAATTGGCCAATGAGCAGTTCTTC. Translation gives CASSLGNGKLANEQFF.

V and J are TRBV30 and TRBJ2-5; D perhaps matches TRBD1 (5 bases). The germline V and J ends were trimmed by 5 bases and 5 bases, with 15 bases remaining between them. The CDR3 totals 13 residues. The germline gives CDR1 GTSNPN, CDR2 SVGIG (reference sequence). CDR3 region: CAWDTGGAETQYF. For the CDR3, the DNA is TGTGCCTGGGACACTGGTGGGGCGGAGACCCAGTACTTC.

The J gene is TRBJ1-4, the V gene TRBV19; D is unclear. CDR3 length: 14 residues. The germline V gene has CDR1 LNHDA and CDR2 SQIVND (reference sequence). Trimming removed 7 bases from V and 0 bases from J, with 9 bases in between. In DNA form, the CDR3 reads TGTGCCAGTAATTCCAGGCCAACTAATGAAAAACTGTTTTTT. This gives the protein CASNSRPTNEKLFF.

The chain employs TRBV29-1 and TRBJ2-7; D unresolved. Trimming took off 4 bases at V and 3 bases at J, with 10 bases between the two ends. The germline gives CDR1 SQVTM, CDR2 ANQGSEA. The CDR3 extends over 12 amino acids. The CDR3 spells CSVVTILYEQYF. As DNA, the CDR3 is TGCAGCGTTGTTACTATCCTCTACGAGCAGTACTTC.

CDR3 residues: CASSLRTSGANSYEQYF. The CDR3 DNA reads as TGTGCCAGCAGCCTGCGGACTAGCGGGGCCAACTCCTACGAGCAGTACTTC. The V gene is TRBV9, the J gene TRBJ2-7, with 12 bases that match TRBD2. Germline V gene data show CDR1 as SGDLS and CDR2 as YYNGEE. With V trimmed by 4 bases and J by 0 bases, 8 bases remained unmatched. The CDR3 length is 17 residues.

The genes are TRBV2 and TRBJ2-3; TRBD2 matches 11 bases. Germline V gene lookup returns CDR1 SNHLY and CDR2 FYNNEI. The V and J ends lost 1 base and 2 bases, in that order; junction bases with no gene match: 8. The CDR3 is 18 residues long. CDR3 sequence: CASSEEGTSGALTDTQYF. In DNA, the CDR3 is TGTGCCAGCAGTGAAGAGGGGACTAGCGGAGCCCTCACAGATACGCAGTATTTT. The whole variable domain, filled in from reference TRBV2 and TRBJ2-3, reads EPEVTQTPSHQVTQMGQEVILRCVPISNHLYFYWYRQILGQKVEFLVSFYNNEISEKSEIFDDQFSVERPDGSNFTLKIRSTKLEDSAMYFCASSEEGTSGALTDTQYFGPGTRLTVL.

The chain carries TRBV5-6 and TRBJ1-1, with D perhaps matching TRBD1 (5 bases). CDR3 length equals 14 residues. The germline V gene encodes CDR1 SGHDT and CDR2 YYEEEE. V was pared by 0 bases and J by 0 bases, with 6 bases between. The CDR3 protein is CASSLGGLNTEAFF. CDR3 DNA sequence: TGTGCCAGCAGCTTGGGGGGCCTGAACACTGAAGCTTTCTTT.

This chain connects TRBV4-2 to TRBJ2-7, with 13 bases fitting TRBD2. This CDR3 has 13 amino acids. Germline lookup yields CDR1 LGHNA and CDR2 YNFKEQ. The V and J ends lost 4 bases and 7 bases, in that order; junction bases with no gene match: 1. CDR3 DNA sequence: TGTGCCAGCAGCCTGACTAGCGGGAGGGAGCAGTACTTC. This encodes CASSLTSGREQYF.

V and J are TRBV4-1 and TRBJ2-1, with D possibly TRBD2 on 5 matching bases. CDR3 length equals 12 residues. Per germline, CDR1 MGHRA and CDR2 YSYEKL. V was pared by 4 bases and J by 7 bases, with 8 bases between. The CDR3 DNA reads as TGCGCCAGCAGCCCGGGAAGAAATGAGCAGTTCTTC. Protein product: CASSPGRNEQFF.

The chain couples TRBV2 to TRBJ2-1, with 10 bases lining up with TRBD2. This CDR3 comprises 13 residues. CDR1 SNHLY and CDR2 FYNNEI come from the germline V gene. Germline trimming cut 8 bases from V and 4 bases from J; bases unmatched to any gene: 2. The CDR3 sequence: CASPSGGYNEQFF. DNA for the CDR3: TGTGCCAGCCCTAGCGGGGGATACAATGAGCAGTTCTTC.

The chain has TRBV10-2 and TRBJ1-5, with a tentative D call TRBD1 (6 bases). V was trimmed by 3 bases and J by 6 bases, leaving 12 bases between them. The germline V gene encodes CDR1 WSHSY and CDR2 SAAADI. CDR3 length: 14 amino acids. The CDR3 loop is CASSESRGGQPQHF. CDR3 nucleotide sequence: TGCGCCAGCAGTGAATCCAGGGGTGGTCAGCCCCAGCATTTT.

This clone was observed a single time. The identical CDR3 is also encoded by other nucleotide sequences in the sample. CDR3 bases: TGTGCCAGCTCACCAGGAGGGGGCAATCAGCCCCAGCATTTT. Protein: CASSPGGGNQPQHF. The gene calls are TRBV18 and TRBJ1-5, with TRBD1 as a possible D gene (5 bases). Trimming cost V 2 bases and J 2 bases, with 7 bases left between them. Germline CDR1 is KGHSH and CDR2 is LQKENI. The CDR3 loop spans 14 amino acids.

The V call is TRBV18, the J call TRBJ1-5; D is ambiguous. The CDR3 covers 13 residues. Trimming shortened V by 3 bases and J by 4 bases, and 7 bases separated the two germline ends. Germline assignment: CDR1 KGHSH and CDR2 LQKENI. CDR3 coding DNA: TGTGCCAGCTCACCCGCCCAGAATCAGCCCCAGCATTTT. Translation: CASSPAQNQPQHF.

This clone was counted once. V is TRBV7-9 and J is TRBJ2-1, with a weak D call TRBD2 (5 bases). The CDR3 extends over 12 amino acids. V shed 3 bases and J shed 7 bases, with 7 bases lying between them. Germline V CDR1 and CDR2: SEHNR, FQNEAQ (reference sequence). This CDR3 is CASSFWENEQFF. CDR3 DNA: TGTGCCAGCAGCTTCTGGGAGAATGAGCAGTTCTTC.